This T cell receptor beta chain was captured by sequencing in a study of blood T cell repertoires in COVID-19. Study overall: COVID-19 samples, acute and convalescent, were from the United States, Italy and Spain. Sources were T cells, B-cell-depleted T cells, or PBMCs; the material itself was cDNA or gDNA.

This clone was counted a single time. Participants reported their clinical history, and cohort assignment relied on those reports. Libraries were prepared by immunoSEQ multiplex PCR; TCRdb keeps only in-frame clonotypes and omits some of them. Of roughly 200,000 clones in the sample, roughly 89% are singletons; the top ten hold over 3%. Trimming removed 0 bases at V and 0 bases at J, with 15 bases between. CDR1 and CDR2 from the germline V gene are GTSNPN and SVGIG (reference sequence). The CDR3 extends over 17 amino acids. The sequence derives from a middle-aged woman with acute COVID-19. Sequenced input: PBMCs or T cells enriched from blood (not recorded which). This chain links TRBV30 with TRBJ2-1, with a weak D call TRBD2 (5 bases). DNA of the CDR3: TGTGCCTGGAGTGTCCTCGACCCTAGCAACTCCTACAATGAGCAGTTCTTC. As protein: CAWSVLDPSNSYNEQFF.